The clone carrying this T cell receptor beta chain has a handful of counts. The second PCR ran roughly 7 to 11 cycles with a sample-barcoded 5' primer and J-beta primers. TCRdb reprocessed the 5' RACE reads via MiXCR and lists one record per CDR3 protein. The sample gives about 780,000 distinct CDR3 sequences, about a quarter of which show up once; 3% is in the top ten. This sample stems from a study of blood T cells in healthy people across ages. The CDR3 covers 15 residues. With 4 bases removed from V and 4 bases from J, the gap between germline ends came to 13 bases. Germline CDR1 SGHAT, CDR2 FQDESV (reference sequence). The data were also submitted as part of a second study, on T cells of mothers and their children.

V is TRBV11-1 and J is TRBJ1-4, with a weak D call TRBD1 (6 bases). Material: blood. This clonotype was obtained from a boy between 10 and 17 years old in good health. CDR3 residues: CASSSTDRFNEKLFF. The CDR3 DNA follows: TGTGCCAGCAGCTCAACGGACAGATTTAATGAAAAACTGTTTTTT.